The 32 T cell receptor beta chains below all came from one sample that was sequenced in a study of regulatory T cells in long-lasting Graves disease. As for time point: newly diagnosed GD, antithyroid drugs for less than 3 months. Construction of the TCR library relied on RNA isolated from PBMCs. Researchers made TCR beta libraries by using iRepertoire HTBI primers and running Arm-PCR on CDR3 regions. TCRdb analysed the multiplex PCR reads with MiXCR anew, one entry per CDR3 protein. Counted here are 350,000 to 450,000 distinct CDR3 sequences, over 15% occurring once; the ten biggest clones make up about 27%. Separately, the same data were catalogued under a study of T cells in Graves' hyperthyroidism and ophthalmopathy.

Sample: peripheral blood mononuclear cells (PBMCs), taken at new diagnosis, from a patient treated with antithyroid drugs. These receptors originate from a man in his forties with Graves disease.

The rearrangement uses TRBV6-5 and TRBJ2-1, with D possibly being TRBD2 (5 bases). V shed 4 bases and J shed 8 bases, with 15 bases lying between them. Germline assignment: CDR1 MNHEY and CDR2 SVGAGI. The CDR3 is made up of 14 amino acids. CDR3 in DNA: TGTGCCAGCAGTTCCTCGTGGGAGTCCGATGAGCAGTTCTTC. Residues: CASSSSWESDEQFF.

The V and J genes are TRBV4-2 and TRBJ1-4; 9 nucleotides line up with TRBD1. Germline V gives CDR1 LGHNA, CDR2 YNFKEQ. The CDR3 runs to 16 residues. V lost 1 base, J lost 6 bases, and 6 bases stayed unmatched. This CDR3 is CASSQGRGQGYEKLFF. CDR3 nucleotide sequence: TGTGCCAGCAGCCAAGGTCGGGGACAGGGATATGAAAAACTGTTTTTT.

This clonotype was detected many times. This sequence joins TRBV24-1 and TRBJ1-5, with 7 bases aligning to TRBD1. Trimming at V came to 7 bases and at J to 0 bases, leaving 8 bases not matched to a gene. The CDR3 has 16 amino acids. CDR1 is KGHDR and CDR2 is SFDVKD in the germline V gene. This CDR3 reads CATSPTGTVSNQPQHF. In DNA form, the CDR3 reads TGTGCCACCAGCCCAACCGGGACAGTTAGCAATCAGCCCCAGCATTTT.

This clonotype was counted only a few times. V usage is TRBV5-1 and J usage is TRBJ1-2; D is possibly TRBD1 (6 bases). The length of the CDR3 is 17 residues. Germline assignment: CDR1 SGHRS and CDR2 YFSETQ. V lost 3 bases and J lost 3, with 21 bases in between. CDR3 residues: CASSWGHGGGSYYGYTF. In DNA, the CDR3 is TGCGCCAGCAGCTGGGGACACGGAGGAGGGAGTTACTATGGCTACACCTTC.

The V call is TRBV11-2, the J call TRBJ1-5, with D perhaps TRBD1 (5 bases). The ends were cut back, 3 bases at V and 5 bases at J, with 8 bases in the middle. Germline CDR1 is SGHAT and CDR2 is FQNNGV. The CDR3 loop spans 13 amino acids. The DNA of the CDR3 is TGTGCCAGCAGCTTCCAGGGAGATCAGCCCCAGCATTTT. Translated, it gives CASSFQGDQPQHF.

V gene TRBV27 combines with J gene TRBJ1-4, with a weak D call TRBD1 (6 bases). This CDR3 region has 15 residues. Per germline, CDR1 MNHEY and CDR2 SMNVEV (reference sequence). Trimming took 1 base from V and 8 from J, leaving 14 bases between them. The CDR3 DNA sequence: TGTGCCAGCAGTTTATGGGGCAGGGGAAAGGAAAAACTGTTTTTT. This sequence encodes CASSLWGRGKEKLFF.

In its sample, this clonotype was seen many times. This chain connects TRBV5-1 to TRBJ2-7, with TRBD2 identical over 10 bases. Trimming removed 4 bases from V and 2 bases from J; junction bases left unmatched: 9. CDR3 length equals 16 residues. Per the germline V gene, CDR1 is SGHRS and CDR2 is YFSETQ. The CDR3 sequence is CASSREVAGGTYEQYF. CDR3 DNA: TGCGCCAGCAGCAGAGAGGTAGCGGGGGGAACCTACGAGCAGTACTTC.

This clonotype was picked up many times. This chain links TRBV5-1 with TRBJ2-3; D gene ambiguous. CDR3 length: 15 residues. Trimming removed 4 bases at V and 0 bases at J, with 12 bases between. Germline CDR1 and CDR2: SGHRS and YFSETQ. CDR3 DNA: TGCGCCAGCAGCCCCGGACGGAGTAGCACAGATACGCAGTATTTT. It codes for CASSPGRSSTDTQYF.

This clonotype came up many times. V and J are TRBV3-1 and TRBJ1-6, with TRBD1 matching 9 bases. Germline assignment: CDR1 LGHDT and CDR2 YNNKEL (reference sequence). This CDR3 comprises 13 residues. The ends lost 7 bases at V and 7 bases at J; junction bases unmatched: 2. CDR3 loop: CASIGTGNSPLHF. DNA of the CDR3: TGTGCCAGCATCGGGACAGGGAATTCACCCCTCCACTTT.

This clonotype was found many times. This rearrangement joins TRBV11-2 to TRBJ1-5; TRBD1 is a possible D gene (6 bases). Germline V lookup: CDR1 SGHAT, CDR2 FQNNGV. V shed 0 bases and J shed 5 bases, with 11 bases lying between them. CDR3 size: 15 residues. CDR3 sequence: CASSLDGGLHQPQHF. The DNA of the CDR3 is TGTGCCAGCAGCTTAGATGGGGGGCTTCATCAGCCCCAGCATTTT.

This clonotype came up a few times. The chain joins TRBV24-1 to TRBJ2-1; 7 bases line up with TRBD2. The CDR3 contains 14 residues. The germline gives CDR1 KGHDR, CDR2 SFDVKD. With V trimmed by 8 bases and J by 3 bases, 6 bases remained unmatched. In DNA form, the CDR3 reads TGTGCCACCACCCGTGGGGGGGGCTACAATGAGCAGTTCTTC. This codes for CATTRGGGYNEQFF.

CDR3 amino acids: CASSFGFKGAREKLFF. The CDR3 DNA sequence: TGCGCCAGCAGCTTTGGGTTCAAGGGGGCGCGGGAAAAACTGTTTTTT. V usage is TRBV5-1 and J usage is TRBJ1-4, with TRBD1 identical over 7 bases. V trimming: 2 bases; J trimming: 8 bases; junction bases outside the gene matches: 12. CDR1 is SGHRS, CDR2 YFSETQ, per germline. CDR3 size: 16 residues. Full variable domain (missing parts from reference TRBV5-1 and TRBJ1-4): KAGVTQTPRYLIKTRGQQVTLSCSPISGHRSVSWYQQTPGQGLQFLFEYFSETQRNKGNFPGRFSGRQFSNSRSEMNVSTLELGDSALYLCASSFGFKGAREKLFFGSGTQLSVL.

J is TRBJ1-4 and V is TRBV12-3 or TRBV12-4; D unclear. The germline V and J ends were trimmed by 3 bases and 1 base, with 6 bases remaining between them. CDR3 size: 14 residues. DNA for the CDR3: TGTGCCAGCAGTTTGGACGGAACTAATGAAAAACTGTTTTTT. This encodes CASSLDGTNEKLFF.

This clonotype has more than one count but fewer than ten. The rearrangement joins TRBV6-2 or TRBV6-3 to TRBJ2-3, with D possibly TRBD2 on 5 matching bases. The CDR3 runs 12 residues. Trimming pared 0 bases from V and 14 bases from J, leaving 12 bases between. Germline CDR1 is MNHEY and CDR2 is SVGEGT. The CDR3 spells CASSYSGSPPYF. The CDR3 nucleotides read TGTGCCAGCAGTTACTCTGGGAGCCCTCCGTATTTT.

This clonotype was picked up many times. The V call is TRBV20-1, the J call TRBJ2-1; weak D call: TRBD1 (6 bases). The CDR3 totals 12 residues. The germline gives CDR1 DFQATT, CDR2 SNEGSKA (reference sequence). V dropped 1 base and J dropped 13 bases, with 14 bases sitting between them. The CDR3 DNA sequence: TGCAGTGCTAGAGCTGGACAGTCCGATCAGTTCTTC. Amino acid sequence: CSARAGQSDQFF.

In its sample, this clonotype was seen many times. The rearrangement joins TRBV2 to TRBJ2-1; 10 nucleotides match TRBD1. The junction had 22 bases not matched to a gene; V was cut back by 4 bases and J by 10 bases. Germline loops: CDR1 SNHLY, CDR2 FYNNEI. This CDR3 is 19 amino acids long. In nucleotides, the CDR3 is TGTGCCAGCAGTGCTGGGACAGGGGTAACGACCGGATGGGGAAGGGAGCAGTTCTTC. Translation: CASSAGTGVTTGWGREQFF. Full variable domain (missing parts from reference TRBV2 and TRBJ2-1): EPEVTQTPSHQVTQMGQEVILRCVPISNHLYFYWYRQILGQKVEFLVSFYNNEISEKSEIFDDQFSVERPDGSNFTLKIRSTKLEDSAMYFCASSAGTGVTTGWGREQFFGPGTRLTVL.

V usage is TRBV10-3 and J usage is TRBJ2-5; D unclear. Looked up from germline, CDR1 is ENHRY and CDR2 is SYGVKD. With 10 bases removed from V and 2 bases from J, the gap between germline ends came to 17 bases. The CDR3 runs to 14 residues. The CDR3 reads CATTPEPAQETQYF. CDR3 sequence (DNA): TGTGCCACGACCCCCGAGCCAGCTCAAGAGACCCAGTACTTC.

This clonotype was seen a few times. The chain carries TRBV20-1 and TRBJ2-5, with 12 nucleotides matching TRBD2. This CDR3 comprises 14 residues. The germline CDR1 and CDR2 sequences are DFQATT and SNEGSKA (reference sequence). V was clipped by 5 bases and J by 4 bases; unmatched bases: 5. In DNA, the CDR3 is TGCAGTGCTCTAGCGGGGGGGCGTCTAGAGACCCAGTACTTC. Protein sequence: CSALAGGRLETQYF.

About this clonotype: The junction does not match germline at one end; this may be a read error. V is TRBV5-1 and J is TRBJ2-1; 7 bases are shared with TRBD1. The CDR3 is 14 amino acids. Germline CDR1 reads SGHRS; CDR2 reads YFSETQ. CDR3 nucleotides: TGCGCCAGCAGCCTAGGGACAGCCTACAATGGGCAGTTCTTC. Residues: CASSLGTAYNGQFF. The variable domain in full, with the rest retrieved from reference TRBV5-1 and TRBJ2-1, is KAGVTQTPRYLIKTRGQQVTLSCSPISGHRSVSWYQQTPGQGLQFLFEYFSETQRNKGNFPGRFSGRQFSNSRSEMNVSTLELGDSALYLCASSLGTAYNGQFFGPGTRLTVL.

This rearrangement joins TRBV18 to TRBJ1-2, with D tentatively TRBD1 (5 bases). The V gene's germline CDR1 is KGHSH and CDR2 LQKENI. CDR3 length: 13 residues. The V gene lost 5 bases and the J gene lost 6 bases, with 13 bases spanning the gap. CDR3 sequence: CASSSQAQDGYTF. The CDR3 nucleotides read TGTGCCAGCTCATCACAGGCACAGGATGGCTACACCTTC.

With respect to this clonotype: A junction end diverges from the germline sequence, so it may reflect a read error. The genes are TRBV20-1 and TRBJ2-5; D remains ambiguous. This CDR3 is 13 amino acids long. The germline V gene has CDR1 DFQATT and CDR2 SNEGSKA (reference sequence). The CDR3 sequence is CSASPQHHETQYF. The CDR3 DNA reads as TGCAGTGCTAGTCCTCAACACCACGAGACCCAGTACTTC.

Many counts were recorded for this clonotype. This chain uses TRBV10-3 with TRBJ1-2, with D perhaps matching TRBD1 (5 bases). V dropped 10 bases and J dropped 4 bases, with 16 bases sitting between them. There are 13 residues in the CDR3. Germline loops: CDR1 ENHRY, CDR2 SYGVKD. CDR3 sequence (DNA): TGTGCCACCCAGCAGGGAGGCGTCTATGGCTACACCTTC. Translating it yields CATQQGGVYGYTF.

This clonotype was counted between two and nine times. This chain uses TRBV28 with TRBJ2-2; the match to TRBD2 covers 7 bases. V gave up 4 bases and J gave up 2 bases; unmatched junction bases: 7. The length of the CDR3 is 16 residues. Per germline, CDR1 MDHEN and CDR2 SYDVKM. The CDR3 region is CASSSAGTTNTGELFF. CDR3 in DNA: TGTGCCAGCAGTTCAGCCGGGACTACTAACACCGGGGAGCTGTTTTTT.

This chain links TRBV20-1 with TRBJ1-2; perhaps TRBD1 as D (6 bases). Germline lookup yields CDR1 DFQATT and CDR2 SNEGSKA (reference sequence). The CDR3 consists of 12 residues. The CDR3 DNA reads TGCAGAGGGGGAGAGTCTAACTATGGCTACACCTTC. Amino acids: CRGGESNYGYTF.

V and J are TRBV5-6 and TRBJ2-3, with 8 nucleotides matching TRBD2. The CDR3 is 17 amino acids. Germline-derived CDR1 and CDR2 are SGHDT and YYEEEE. V was clipped by 4 bases and J by 6 bases; unmatched bases: 16. Here the CDR3 DNA reads TGTGCCAGCAGCCAAGTGGTTGACGGGGGGGCATCGGATACGCAGTATTTT. Protein: CASSQVVDGGASDTQYF.

This clonotype has a count of ten or more. One end of the junction is discordant with germline, which a read error may explain. The chain is built from TRBV28 and TRBJ1-1, with D perhaps matching TRBD1 (5 bases). Germline lookup yields CDR1 MDHEN and CDR2 SYDVKM. The CDR3 spans 14 residues. In nucleotides, the CDR3 is TGTGCCAGCAGTTTCCCCCGGATTGGGACGGCTCTTGTCTTT. Its protein product is CASSFPRIGTALVF. The whole variable domain, filled in from reference TRBV28 and TRBJ1-1, reads DVKVTQSSRYLVKRTGEKVFLECVQDMDHENMFWYRQDPGLGLRLIYFSYDVKMKEKGDIPEGYSVSREKKERFSLILESASTNQTSMYLCASSFPRIGTALVFGQGTRLTVV.

This chain connects TRBV6-4 to TRBJ1-5, with TRBD1 as a possible D gene (5 bases). The CDR3 sequence is 14 residues long. Deletions cut 4 bases from V and 3 bases from J, with 10 bases between. CDR1 MRHNA and CDR2 SNTAGT come from the germline V gene. This CDR3 reads CASSATRVNQPQHF. DNA for the CDR3: TGTGCCAGCAGTGCGACCAGGGTCAATCAGCCCCAGCATTTT.

Comments on this clonotype: This may be a read error: a much more frequent sequence differs by one nucleotide. The genes are TRBV3-1 and TRBJ1-5, with D uncertain. In germline, CDR1 is LGHDT, CDR2 YNNKEL (reference sequence). The CDR3 has 16 amino acids. Trimming cost V 1 base and J 5 bases, with 15 bases left between them. The CDR3 spells CASSQGARGIDQPQHF. CDR3 sequence (DNA): TGTGCCAGCAGCCAAGGTGCTCGGGGTATCGATCAGCCCCAGCATTTT.

As DNA, the CDR3 is TGTGCCTGGAGTGTATGGCCTAACTATGGCTACACCTTC. Protein: CAWSVWPNYGYTF. This sequence joins TRBV30 and TRBJ1-2; D gene uncertain. Trimming removed 0 bases at V and 0 bases at J, with 5 bases between. There are 13 residues in the CDR3. Germline V gene data show CDR1 as GTSNPN and CDR2 as SVGIG (reference sequence).

This clonotype was picked up many times. The rearrangement joins TRBV5-1 to TRBJ2-3; TRBD1 might be the D (6 bases). The CDR3 loop spans 14 amino acids. Germline V lookup: CDR1 SGHRS, CDR2 YFSETQ. V was cut by 4 bases and J by 4 bases, with 13 bases left in between. Here the CDR3 reads CASSPGQRADTQYF. The CDR3 bases are TGCGCCAGCAGCCCAGGACAGAGGGCAGATACGCAGTATTTT. The entire variable domain, with the rest obtained from reference TRBV5-1 and TRBJ2-3, is as follows: KAGVTQTPRYLIKTRGQQVTLSCSPISGHRSVSWYQQTPGQGLQFLFEYFSETQRNKGNFPGRFSGRQFSNSRSEMNVSTLELGDSALYLCASSPGQRADTQYFGPGTRLTVL.

This clonotype was detected many times. This chain connects TRBV20-1 to TRBJ2-2, with 9 positions matching TRBD2. J was trimmed by 5 bases and V by 2 bases; bases with no gene match: 6. CDR1 is DFQATT and CDR2 is SNEGSKA in the germline V gene (reference sequence). The CDR3 is 15 amino acids. CDR3 nucleotide sequence: TGCAGTGCTAGACACCTAGCGGGGATTACCGGGGAGCTGTTTTTT. This sequence encodes CSARHLAGITGELFF.

This clonotype was recorded at least ten times. The V gene is TRBV30, the J gene TRBJ1-5, with D possibly TRBD1 on 5 matching bases. Germline V gene data show CDR1 as GTSNPN and CDR2 as SVGIG (reference sequence). Trimming left V 3 bases short and J 3 bases short, with 9 bases between. CDR3 length: 13 residues. CDR3 nucleotides: TGTGCCTGGAGCGCGGGACCCAATCAGCCCCAGCATTTT. As protein: CAWSAGPNQPQHF.